This T cell receptor (beta chain) was retrieved from a study of T cell repertoires in ileal Crohn's disease. As for the study in general: About 40% were active smokers at surgery; median disease duration was about 7.5 years. Thiopurines (under 12) or anti-TNF agents (about 19) were given postoperatively to about half. Every patient was operated on for stricturing (approximately 60%) or penetrating (roughly 39%) complications. Study-wide findings and caveats: Sorted CD8 T cells held more high-frequency clones than CD4.

As for time point: inflamed ileum from the surgical specimen. Comments on this clone: The antigen is unknown.

Sequencing was performed with immunoSEQ multiplex PCR; in TCRdb, only in-frame clones are kept and a portion is missing. The table records 15,000 or so clones, more than 60% of them present only once. Trimming shortened V by 0 bases and J by 2 bases, and 10 bases separated the two germline ends. The CDR3 is made up of 15 amino acids. Germline V gene sequence: CDR1 SGDLS, CDR2 YYNGEE. The source is an adult with Crohn's disease. Input material: ileal tissue. The chain links TRBV9 to TRBJ2-3; D is ambiguous. CDR3 amino acids: CASSVDSGITDTQYF. CDR3 coding DNA: TGTGCCAGCAGCGTAGATAGTGGGATCACAGATACGCAGTATTTT. Complete variable domain (other parts from reference TRBV9 and TRBJ2-3): DSGVTQTPKHLITATGQRVTLRCSPRSGDLSVYWYQQSLDQGLQFLIQYYNGEERAKGNILERFSAQQFPDLHSELNLSSLELGDSALYFCASSVDSGITDTQYFGPGTRLTVL.